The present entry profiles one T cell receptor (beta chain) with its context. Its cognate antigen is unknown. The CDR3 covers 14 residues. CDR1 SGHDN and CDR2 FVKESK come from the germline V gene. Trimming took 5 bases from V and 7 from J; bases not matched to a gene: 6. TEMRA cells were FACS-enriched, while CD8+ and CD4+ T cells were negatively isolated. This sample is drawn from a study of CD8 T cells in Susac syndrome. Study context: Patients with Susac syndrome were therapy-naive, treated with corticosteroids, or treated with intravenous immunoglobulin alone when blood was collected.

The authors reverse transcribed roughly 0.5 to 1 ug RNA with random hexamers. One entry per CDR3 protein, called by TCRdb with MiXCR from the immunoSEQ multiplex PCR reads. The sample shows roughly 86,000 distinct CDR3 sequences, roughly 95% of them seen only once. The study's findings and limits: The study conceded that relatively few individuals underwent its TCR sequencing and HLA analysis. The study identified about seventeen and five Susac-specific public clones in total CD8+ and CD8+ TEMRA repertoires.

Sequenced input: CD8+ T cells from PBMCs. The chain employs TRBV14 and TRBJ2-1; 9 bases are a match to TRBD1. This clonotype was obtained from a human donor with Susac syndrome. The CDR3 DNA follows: TGTGCCAGCAGCTTCCGGACAGGGGATAATGAGCAGTTCTTC. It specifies CASSFRTGDNEQFF.